The T cell receptor beta chain under discussion was sequenced for a study of cytomegalovirus exposure and HLA in healthy donors. Study-wide points: According to a later analysis, most TCR beta chains associated with CMV appeared HLA-restricted.

Points on this clone: Its target is unknown.

The primer mix had 60 Vbeta and 13 Jbeta primers. Sequencing was performed with immunoSEQ multiplex PCR; in TCRdb, only in-frame clones are kept and a portion is missing. The sample carries roughly 150,000 clones, 76% recorded once. This CDR3 has 16 residues. Trimming took 4 bases from V and 4 from J; bases not matched to a gene: 12. Germline assignment: CDR1 MNHNY and CDR2 SVGAGI (reference sequence). This TCR derives from a male donor in good health and CMV-seronegative. This rearrangement joins TRBV6-6 to TRBJ2-7; 8 bases are a match to TRBD2. The specimen sequenced was PBMCs. The CDR3 sequence: CASSSGLSGRIYEQYF. The CDR3 coding sequence is TGTGCCAGCAGTTCAGGGTTAAGCGGGAGAATTTACGAGCAGTACTTC.